The 21 T cell receptor beta chains below come from one sample, sequenced in a study of blood T cell repertoires in COVID-19. TCRdb keeps only in-frame clones here, not all; method: immunoSEQ multiplex PCR. The sample consists of hundreds of thousands of clones, 83% of them appearing once. The specimen sequenced was PBMCs or T cells enriched from blood (not recorded which). Every receptor here comes from a woman aged 40 to 50 who had been exposed to COVID-19.

A remark on this clone: The sample contains more than one DNA sequence encoding this CDR3. The chain couples TRBV2 to TRBJ1-5; TRBD1 agrees at 9 bases. Losses at the gene ends were 6 bases for V and 4 bases for J; bases not matched to a gene: 1. CDR3 length: 13 residues. Germline lookup yields CDR1 SNHLY and CDR2 FYNNEI. The CDR3 sequence is CASRDRGNQPQHF. In DNA, the CDR3 is TGTGCCAGCAGAGACAGGGGGAATCAGCCCCAGCATTTT.

V is TRBV6-5 and J is TRBJ1-2; TRBD1 aligns across 10 bases. J gave up 6 bases and V 5 bases, and 6 bases lay outside the gene matches. CDR1 is MNHEY, CDR2 SVGAGI, per germline. The CDR3 covers 14 residues. The DNA of the CDR3 is TGTGCCAGCAGTCCGACAGGGGGCGGGCATGGCTACACCTTC. Its translation is CASSPTGGGHGYTF.

CDR3 loop: CSASPDRGRAFF. CDR3 coding DNA: TGCAGTGCTAGTCCGGACAGGGGGCGAGCTTTCTTT. V and J are TRBV20-1 and TRBJ1-1, with 11 bases that match TRBD1. In germline, CDR1 is DFQATT, CDR2 SNEGSKA (reference sequence). CDR3 size: 12 residues. The junction had 4 bases not matched to a gene; V was cut back by 3 bases and J by 10 bases.

The chain combines TRBV5-1 with TRBJ2-6; 7 bases fit TRBD1. There are 17 residues in the CDR3. V lost 4 bases, J lost 0 bases, and 7 bases stayed unmatched. CDR1 is SGHRS and CDR2 is YFSETQ in the germline V gene. This CDR3 reads CASSRADRPSGANVLTF. The CDR3 coding sequence is TGCGCCAGCAGCCGGGCGGACAGGCCCTCTGGGGCCAACGTCCTGACTTTC.

This clone was picked up one time. This rearrangement joins TRBV10-3 to TRBJ1-3, with 9 bases aligning to TRBD1. The CDR3 is 15 residues long. The J segment lost 4 bases and the V segment lost 6 bases, leaving 7 bases of the junction unmatched. Germline V lookup: CDR1 ENHRY, CDR2 SYGVKD. The CDR3 loop is CAIRAGTGIGNTIYF. In nucleotides, the CDR3 is TGTGCCATCAGAGCCGGGACAGGGATCGGAAACACCATATATTTT.

In this sample, this clone turned up a few times. In DNA, the CDR3 is TGTGCCAGTAGTACGATACAGGGGGAGCGAAAACTGTTTTTT. The encoded protein is CASSTIQGERKLFF. V and J are TRBV19 and TRBJ1-4; 8 nucleotides match TRBD1. Germline CDR1 LNHDA, CDR2 SQIVND (reference sequence). This CDR3 has 14 amino acids. The V segment lost 4 bases and the J segment 10 bases; nucleotides outside the gene matches: 8.

This clone appeared a few times. The gene calls are TRBV6-5 and TRBJ1-2; 9 bases agree with TRBD1. Germline values: CDR1 MNHEY, CDR2 SVGAGI. The CDR3 consists of 15 residues. V lost 6 bases, J lost 4 bases, and 9 bases stayed unmatched. In nucleotides, the CDR3 is TGTGCCAGCAGGAGCACAGGGGGCGCTGGCTATGGCTACACCTTC. It encodes CASRSTGGAGYGYTF.

The chain uses TRBV7-8 and TRBJ1-2; the D is unclear. The CDR3 sequence is 14 residues long. Per the germline V gene, CDR1 is SGHVS and CDR2 is FQNEAQ. The germline V and J ends were trimmed by 5 bases and 2 bases, with 12 bases remaining between them. CDR3 nucleotides: TGTGCCAGCAGCCCCGAGGCGGGGAACTATGGCTACACCTTC. As protein: CASSPEAGNYGYTF.

The count of this clone is one. The gene calls are TRBV7-9 and TRBJ1-1; a weak D match, TRBD1 (5 bases). This CDR3 is built from 13 residues. The V gene's germline CDR1 is SEHNR and CDR2 FQNEAQ (reference sequence). The V end was cut by 5 bases, the J end by 3 bases, with 10 bases between. CDR3: CASSQGEDTEAFF. The DNA for the CDR3 is TGTGCCAGCAGCCAAGGGGAGGACACTGAAGCTTTCTTT. Using reference TRBV7-9 and TRBJ1-1 for the parts outside the CDR3, the full variable domain is DTGVSQNPRHKITKRGQNVTFRCDPISEHNRLYWYRQTLGQGPEFLTYFQNEAQLEKSRLLSDRFSAERPKGSFSTLEIQRTEQGDSAMYLCASSQGEDTEAFFGQGTRLTVV.

The chain uses TRBV18 and TRBJ1-5; 8 bases fit TRBD1. This CDR3 contains 17 residues. Germline loops: CDR1 KGHSH, CDR2 LQKENI. V dropped 3 bases and J dropped 5; count of bases not matched to a gene: 12. CDR3 region: CASSPTYGTGGDQPQHF. The CDR3, as DNA: TGTGCCAGCTCACCTACTTACGGGACAGGAGGAGATCAGCCCCAGCATTTT.

The chain recombines TRBV20-1 with TRBJ1-6; no definite D call. Trimming cost V 3 bases and J 5 bases, with 17 bases left between them. CDR3 length: 16 residues. Germline V gene sequence: CDR1 DFQATT, CDR2 SNEGSKA (reference sequence). The CDR3 reads CSASLFPGGNNSPLHF. The CDR3 DNA sequence: TGCAGTGCTAGTCTCTTCCCTGGAGGGAATAATTCACCCCTCCACTTT.

The gene calls are TRBV7-2 and TRBJ2-1, with 13 bases identical to TRBD2. V was clipped by 7 bases and J by 6 bases; unmatched bases: 9. The germline V gene encodes CDR1 SGHTA and CDR2 FQGNSA. The CDR3 contains 16 residues. This chain's CDR3 is CASNHGLAGAGNEQFF. CDR3 DNA: TGTGCCAGCAATCACGGACTAGCGGGGGCCGGCAATGAGCAGTTCTTC.

The V call is TRBV5-5, the J call TRBJ1-5, with 9 bases identical to TRBD1. V lost 0 bases and J lost 7; bases outside the gene matches: 5. The CDR3 has 15 residues. Looked up from germline, CDR1 is SGHKS and CDR2 is YYEKEE (reference sequence). CDR3 DNA sequence: TGTGCCAGCAGCTTGGCGGGGACAGGGCGGCAGCCCCAGCATTTT. It yields the protein CASSLAGTGRQPQHF.

The V gene is TRBV6-2 or TRBV6-3, the J gene TRBJ2-1, with a possible D match to TRBD1 (6 bases). This CDR3 has 14 residues. Germline values: CDR1 MNHEY, CDR2 SVGEGT. V gave up 4 bases and J gave up 0 bases, with 7 bases separating them. CDR3 in DNA: TGTGCCAGCAGTTTACAGGGCTCCTACAATGAGCAGTTCTTC. Its translation: CASSLQGSYNEQFF.

The V and J genes are TRBV6-5 and TRBJ2-2; 9 bases agree with TRBD1. The germline V gene has CDR1 MNHEY and CDR2 SVGAGI. The CDR3 runs 16 residues. The J segment lost 5 bases and the V segment lost 2 bases, leaving 6 bases of the junction unmatched. The CDR3 region is CASSYGQGRRTGELFF. Written as DNA, the CDR3 is TGTGCCAGCAGTTACGGACAGGGGAGGAGGACCGGGGAGCTGTTTTTT.

This rearrangement joins TRBV2 to TRBJ2-3; 10 bases are shared with TRBD1. Germline V gene data show CDR1 as SNHLY and CDR2 as FYNNEI. V shed 8 bases, J shed 6 bases, and the junction held 5 bases outside the gene matches. The CDR3 has 13 amino acids. Here the CDR3 DNA reads TGTGCCAGCCGACAGGGGGCAGGGGATACGCAGTATTTT. Its translation is CASRQGAGDTQYF.

This chain uses TRBV18 with TRBJ2-5; 10 positions match TRBD2. CDR3 length equals 16 residues. After removal of 3 bases from V and 1 base from J, the junction contained 5 bases not matched to a gene. In germline, CDR1 is KGHSH, CDR2 LQKENI. The CDR3 region has the DNA TGTGCCAGCTCACCTCGGGCTAGCGGGGGCCAAGAGACCCAGTACTTC. It translates to CASSPRASGGQETQYF. Using reference TRBV18 and TRBJ2-5 for the parts outside the CDR3, the full variable domain is NAGVMQNPRHLVRRRGQEARLRCSPMKGHSHVYWYRQLPEEGLKFMVYLQKENIIDESGMPKERFSAEFPKEGPSILRIQQVVRGDSAAYFCASSPRASGGQETQYFGPGTRLLVL.

The table lists this clone with a few counts. The chain combines TRBV4-1 with TRBJ1-2; D unresolved. This CDR3 has 16 residues. Germline values: CDR1 MGHRA, CDR2 YSYEKL. V shed 4 bases and J shed 0 bases, with 15 bases lying between them. The CDR3 nucleotides are TGCGCCAGCAGCCCGGGTGTGACCAAAGCTAACTATGGCTACACCTTC. As protein: CASSPGVTKANYGYTF.

The rearrangement links TRBV7-7 to TRBJ2-3, with 7 bases identical to TRBD1. CDR1 SSHAT and CDR2 FNYEAQ come from the germline V gene (reference sequence). With 5 bases clipped from V and 6 bases from J, the junction kept 14 bases outside the gene matches. CDR3 length: 16 amino acids. The CDR3 here is CASSQGGRGWGDTQYF. CDR3 coding DNA: TGTGCCAGCAGCCAAGGGGGCAGGGGATGGGGTGATACGCAGTATTTT. Full variable domain (outside the CDR3, taken from reference TRBV7-7 and TRBJ2-3): GAGVSQSPRYKVTKRGQDVTLRCDPISSHATLYWYQQALGQGPEFLTYFNYEAQPDKSGLPSDRFSAERPEGSISTLTIQRTEQRDSAMYRCASSQGGRGWGDTQYFGPGTRLTVL.

The chain is built from TRBV6-5 and TRBJ1-6, with no clear D. The ends were cut back, 11 bases at V and 0 bases at J, with 11 bases in the middle. The length of the CDR3 is 14 residues. Germline V CDR1 and CDR2: MNHEY, SVGAGI. This CDR3 reads CAGRALSYNSPLHF. Written as DNA, the CDR3 is TGTGCCGGGAGGGCCCTCTCCTATAATTCACCCCTCCACTTT.

V gene TRBV5-1 combines with J gene TRBJ1-1, with D perhaps TRBD1 (5 bases). This CDR3 is 13 amino acids long. V was pared by 2 bases and J by 4 bases, with 9 bases between. CDR1 and CDR2 from the germline V gene are SGHRS and YFSETQ. The CDR3 region has the DNA TGCGCCAGCAGCTTTTTGGGGGGCACTGAAGCTTTCTTT. It specifies CASSFLGGTEAFF.